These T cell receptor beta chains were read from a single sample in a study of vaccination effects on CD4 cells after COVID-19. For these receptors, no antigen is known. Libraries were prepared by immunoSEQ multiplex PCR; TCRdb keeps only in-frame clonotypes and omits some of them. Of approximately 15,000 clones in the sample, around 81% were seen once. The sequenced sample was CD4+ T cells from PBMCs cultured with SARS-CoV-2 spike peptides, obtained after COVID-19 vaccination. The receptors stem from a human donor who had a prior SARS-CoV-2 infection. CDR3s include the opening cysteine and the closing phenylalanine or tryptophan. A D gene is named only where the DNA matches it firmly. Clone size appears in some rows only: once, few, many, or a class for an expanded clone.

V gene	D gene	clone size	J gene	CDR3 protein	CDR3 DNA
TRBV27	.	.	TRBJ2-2	CASTPPEHPPNTGELFF	TGTGCCAGCACCCCGCCCGAGCACCCGCCGAACACCGGGGAGCTGTTTTTT
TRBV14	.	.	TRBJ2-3	CASSLVGTDTQYF	TGTGCCAGCAGCCTGGTGGGCACAGATACGCAGTATTTT
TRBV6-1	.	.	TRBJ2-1	CASSEGSLSYNEQFF	TGTGCCAGCAGTGAGGGCAGCCTCTCCTACAATGAGCAGTTCTTC
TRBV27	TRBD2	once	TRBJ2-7	CASRPSGHTYEQYF	TGTGCCAGCAGGCCTAGCGGCCACACCTACGAGCAGTACTTC
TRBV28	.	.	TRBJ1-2	CASNRGRSNYGYTF	TGTGCCAGCAATAGGGGCAGGTCTAACTATGGCTACACCTTC
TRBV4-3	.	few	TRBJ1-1	CASSQDLGGFLNTEAFF	TGCGCCAGCAGCCAAGATCTCGGTGGATTTTTAAACACTGAAGCTTTCTTT
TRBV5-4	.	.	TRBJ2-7	CASSLVGHSYEQYF	TGTGCCAGCAGCTTGGTCGGACACTCCTACGAGCAGTACTTC
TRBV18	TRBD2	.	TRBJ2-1	CASSPSGRNEQFF	TGTGCCAGCTCACCAAGCGGGAGAAATGAGCAGTTCTTC
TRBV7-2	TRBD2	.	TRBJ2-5	CASSLRVSSGRRETQYF	TGTGCCAGCAGCTTGCGGGTTTCTAGCGGGAGGCGGGAGACCCAGTACTTC
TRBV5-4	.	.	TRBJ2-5	CASSLAQSGETQYF	TGTGCCAGCAGCTTGGCCCAAAGTGGAGAGACCCAGTACTTC
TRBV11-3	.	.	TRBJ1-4	CASSIGLGEKLFF	TGTGCCAGCAGCATCGGTCTGGGTGAAAAACTGTTTTTT
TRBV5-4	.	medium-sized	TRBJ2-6	CASSLPGTGANVLTF	TGTGCCAGCAGCTTGCCAGGGACTGGGGCCAACGTCCTGACTTTC
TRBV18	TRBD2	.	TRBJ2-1	CASSPPGLPDNEQFF	TGTGCCAGCTCACCACCGGGACTACCAGACAATGAGCAGTTCTTC
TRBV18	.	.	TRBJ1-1	CASSFDSANTEAFF	TGTGCCAGCTCATTCGACAGCGCGAACACTGAAGCTTTCTTT
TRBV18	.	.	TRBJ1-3	CASSHDSTGNTIYF	TGTGCCAGCTCACATGACAGTACTGGAAACACCATATATTTT
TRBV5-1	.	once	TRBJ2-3	CASSSAIVGAHTQYF	TGCGCCAGCAGCTCGGCGATCGTCGGGGCCCATACGCAGTATTTT
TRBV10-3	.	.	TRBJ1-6	CAISEIDGTFSPLHF	TGTGCCATCAGTGAGATCGATGGCACGTTTTCACCCCTCCACTTT
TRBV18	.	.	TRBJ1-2	CASSETGRYGYTF	TGTGCCAGCTCAGAAACAGGGAGATATGGCTACACCTTC
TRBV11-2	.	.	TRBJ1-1	CASSLVPGPNTEAFF	TGTGCCAGCAGCTTAGTACCGGGGCCGAACACTGAAGCTTTCTTT
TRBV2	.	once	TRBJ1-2	CASSLLTANYGYTF	TGTGCCAGCAGTCTGTTGACAGCTAACTATGGCTACACCTTC
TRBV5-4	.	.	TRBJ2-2	CASSLDQGPGELFF	TGTGCCAGCAGCTTGGATCAGGGGCCCGGGGAGCTGTTTTTT
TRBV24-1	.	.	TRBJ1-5	CATSDSGPGISNQPQHF	TGTGCCACCAGTGATTCGGGGCCCGGGATTAGCAATCAGCCCCAGCATTTT